This section outlines one TCR beta chain sequence together with its context. Data came from immunoSEQ multiplex PCR; TCRdb stores just in-frame clones and leaves some out. The sample lists about 420,000 clones; roughly 90% were seen once. This specimen belongs to a study of blood T cell repertoires in COVID-19. Trimming removed 5 bases from V and 2 bases from J; junction bases left unmatched: 11. The CDR3 consists of 17 residues. Germline V gene lookup returns CDR1 SEHNR and CDR2 FQNEAQ (reference sequence). The sequence was collected from a young man with COVID-19, enrolled during active disease. V gene TRBV7-9 combines with J gene TRBJ2-5; TRBD2 matches 10 bases. Sequenced sample: peripheral blood. CDR3 nucleotide sequence: TGTGCCAGCAGCGCTATGACTAGCGGGCTTGTACAAGAGACCCAGTACTTC. Protein sequence: CASSAMTSGLVQETQYF.